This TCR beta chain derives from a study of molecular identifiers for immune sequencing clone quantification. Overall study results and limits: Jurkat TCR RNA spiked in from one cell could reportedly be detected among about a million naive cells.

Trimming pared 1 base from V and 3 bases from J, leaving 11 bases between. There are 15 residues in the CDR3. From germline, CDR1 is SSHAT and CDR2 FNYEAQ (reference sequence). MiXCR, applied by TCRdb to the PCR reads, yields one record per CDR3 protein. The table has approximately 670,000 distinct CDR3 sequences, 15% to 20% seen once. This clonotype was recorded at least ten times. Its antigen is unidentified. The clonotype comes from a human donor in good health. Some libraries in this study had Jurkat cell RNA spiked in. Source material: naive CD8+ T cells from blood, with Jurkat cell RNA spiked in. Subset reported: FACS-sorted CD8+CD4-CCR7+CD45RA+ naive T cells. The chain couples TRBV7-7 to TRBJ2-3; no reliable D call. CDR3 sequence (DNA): TGTGCCAGCAGCTTAGGGAATTTCGGGACAGATACGCAGTATTTT. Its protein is CASSLGNFGTDTQYF.